This T cell receptor beta chain came from a study of OX40 agonist ivuxolimab in advanced cancers. To note about this clone: Its antigen is unknown.

Study conclusions and caveats: At 0.1 to 3.0 mg/kg, clonal expansion of CD4+ and CD8+ blood T cells had occurred by week 6. Some of the lowest clonal expansion was seen in partial responders at 0.1-3.0 mg/kg.

Clones were sequenced by immunoSEQ multiplex PCR, and TCRdb holds only the in-frame ones, with some missing. The sample includes roughly 49,000 clones, roughly four fifths of them seen just once. Germline V CDR1 and CDR2: SNHLY, FYNNEI. The V and J ends lost 10 bases and 3 bases respectively, with 13 bases between them. The CDR3 totals 13 residues. The chain is built from TRBV2 and TRBJ1-5; D gene unclear. Sequenced material: CD4+ or CD8+ T cells sorted from blood, taken in a trial of the OX40 agonist ivuxolimab. This sequence was found in an adult with an advanced solid tumor such as melanoma, head and neck, liver or kidney cancer. The CDR3 nucleotides read TGTGCCACGGCGGCAGAAAACAATCAGCCCCAGCATTTT. Translation gives CATAAENNQPQHF.